This T cell receptor beta chain was sequenced for a study of blood T cells in healthy people across ages. The length of the CDR3 is 14 residues. From germline, CDR1 is MDHEN and CDR2 SYDVKM. Trimming took off 4 bases at V and 4 bases at J, with 13 bases between the two ends. Next came a second PCR, run for about 7 to 12 cycles, which used a sample-barcoded 5' primer along with a J-beta primer mix. MiXCR, applied by TCRdb to the 5' RACE reads, yields one record per CDR3 protein. The sample has roughly 790,000 distinct CDR3 sequences, roughly 47% seen once. The table lists this clonotype with a few counts.

This sequence originates from a woman aged 55 to 70 in good health. V is TRBV28 and J is TRBJ1-1; a possible D gene is TRBD1 (6 bases). Sequenced: blood. The CDR3 coding sequence is TGTGCCAGCAGTTCACGGGGGGCGACCACTGAAGCTTTCTTT. It codes for CASSSRGATTEAFF. Variable domain in full (rest from reference TRBV28 and TRBJ1-1): DVKVTQSSRYLVKRTGEKVFLECVQDMDHENMFWYRQDPGLGLRLIYFSYDVKMKEKGDIPEGYSVSREKKERFSLILESASTNQTSMYLCASSSRGATTEAFFGQGTRLTVV.